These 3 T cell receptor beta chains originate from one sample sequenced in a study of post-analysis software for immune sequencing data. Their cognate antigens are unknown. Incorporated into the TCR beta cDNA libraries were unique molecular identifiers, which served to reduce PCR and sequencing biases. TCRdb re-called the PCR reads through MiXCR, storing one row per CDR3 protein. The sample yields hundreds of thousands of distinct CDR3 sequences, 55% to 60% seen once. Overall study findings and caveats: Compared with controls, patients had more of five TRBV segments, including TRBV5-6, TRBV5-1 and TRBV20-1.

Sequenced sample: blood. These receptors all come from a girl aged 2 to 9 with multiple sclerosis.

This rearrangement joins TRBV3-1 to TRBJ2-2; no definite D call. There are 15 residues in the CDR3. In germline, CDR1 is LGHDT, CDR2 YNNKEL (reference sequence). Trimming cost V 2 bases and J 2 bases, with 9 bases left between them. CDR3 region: CASSQFGVNTGELFF. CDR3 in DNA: TGTGCCAGCAGCCAATTTGGAGTTAACACCGGGGAGCTGTTTTTT.

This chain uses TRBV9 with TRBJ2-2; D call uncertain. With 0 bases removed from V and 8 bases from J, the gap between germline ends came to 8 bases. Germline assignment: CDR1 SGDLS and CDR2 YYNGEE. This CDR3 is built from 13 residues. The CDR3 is CASSVEPAGELFF. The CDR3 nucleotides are TGTGCCAGCAGCGTAGAACCCGCGGGGGAGCTGTTTTTT.

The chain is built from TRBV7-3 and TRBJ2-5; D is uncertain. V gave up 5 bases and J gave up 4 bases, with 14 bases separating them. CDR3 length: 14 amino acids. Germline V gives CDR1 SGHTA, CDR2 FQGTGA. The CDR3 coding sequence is TGTGCCAGCAGCCGGGCGGTGTTCGGAGAGACCCAGTACTTC. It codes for CASSRAVFGETQYF.